This section outlines one T cell receptor beta chain sequence together with its context. Trimming shortened V by 3 bases and J by 6 bases, and 18 bases separated the two germline ends. Per germline, CDR1 SGHNT and CDR2 YENEEA. The CDR3 runs 15 residues. This entry comes from a study of blood T cell repertoires in COVID-19. Study in general: Nucleic acid was either cDNA or gDNA, and it came from T cells, B-cell-depleted T cells, or PBMCs.

Produced via immunoSEQ multiplex PCR; TCRdb's table is partial and in-frame only. The repertoire holds about 120,000 clones, with more than 75% as singletons. This chain uses TRBV11-3 with TRBJ2-7; D is unclear. Sequenced sample: peripheral blood. The clonotype comes from a woman between 65 and 79 years old with acute or convalescent COVID-19. CDR3 in amino acids: CASSLRLGVPAEQYF. The CDR3 DNA follows: TGTGCCAGCAGCTTGAGACTGGGTGTCCCTGCCGAGCAGTACTTC.